This T cell receptor beta chain was found in a study of technical replicates of blood from several donors. Germline values: CDR1 SGHAT, CDR2 FQNNGV. V gave up 1 base and J gave up 4 bases, with 11 bases separating them. This CDR3 comprises 15 residues. Here immunoSEQ multiplex PCR was the method, and the copy in TCRdb shows in-frame clones only, minus some. The sample contains about 14,000 clones, approximately 81% of which appear only once. The chain carries TRBV11-2 and TRBJ2-1; tentative D call: TRBD1 (6 bases). The receptor's source is a human donor in good health. What was sequenced was PBMCs. The CDR3 nucleotides are TGTGCCAGCAGCTTAGGGACAGAGACATACAATGAGCAGTTCTTC. Protein: CASSLGTETYNEQFF. Filled out from reference TRBV11-2 and TRBJ2-1, the complete variable domain reads EAGVAQSPRYKIIEKRQSVAFWCNPISGHATLYWYQQILGQGPKLLIQFQNNGVVDDSQLPKDRFSAERLKGVDSTLKIQPAKLEDSAVYLCASSLGTETYNEQFFGPGTRLTVL.